A single sample gave rise to the 3 T cell receptor beta chains below, sequenced in a study of blood T cell repertoires in COVID-19. This table comes from immunoSEQ multiplex PCR, and its TCRdb copy is limited to in-frame clones, with some not included. Of approximately 240,000 clones listed, 87% are singletons. Sequences were obtained from PBMCs or T cells enriched from blood (not recorded which). The origin of the receptors is a young woman with acute COVID-19.

The J gene is TRBJ1-3, the V gene TRBV19; maybe TRBD1 (5 bases). Per germline, CDR1 LNHDA and CDR2 SQIVND (reference sequence). The germline V and J ends were trimmed by 7 bases and 2 bases, with 18 bases remaining between them. The CDR3 has 16 residues. CDR3 amino acids: CASTREGSIAGNTIYF. DNA of the CDR3: TGTGCCAGTACCAGGGAGGGGAGTATAGCTGGAAACACCATATATTTT.

The chain uses TRBV19 and TRBJ2-1; 9 nucleotides match TRBD2. CDR3 size: 14 residues. V dropped 7 bases and J dropped 6; count of bases not matched to a gene: 7. Germline assignment: CDR1 LNHDA and CDR2 SQIVND (reference sequence). This CDR3 reads CASTNPGLANEQFF. The CDR3 coding sequence is TGTGCCAGTACTAACCCGGGACTAGCCAATGAGCAGTTCTTC.

The chain uses TRBV19 and TRBJ1-1; the D gene is possibly TRBD1 (6 bases). The V and J ends lost 1 base and 9 bases respectively, with 12 bases between them. The V gene's germline CDR1 is LNHDA and CDR2 SQIVND (reference sequence). The CDR3 extends over 13 amino acids. The CDR3 region is CASSIAPGDKAFF. The CDR3, as DNA: TGTGCCAGTAGTATAGCGCCCGGGGACAAAGCTTTCTTT.